The TCR beta chain described here comes from a study of T-cell reconstitution after alpha-beta-depleted transplantation in children. Study observations and caveats: Surviving recipient T cells and thymic progenitors produced the high day-60 TCRbeta diversity seen in some patients. The main origin of T-cell counts and diversity one year after transplant was newly produced T cells. Several hundred expanded graft clones reportedly were the source of alpha-beta T cells about two months after transplant.

TCRbeta library construction was performed incorporating unique molecular identifiers. In TCRdb, the PCR reads were re-called with MiXCR into one record per CDR3 protein. The sample lists approximately 490,000 distinct CDR3 sequences, roughly 10% seen once, with just over 2% in the top ten. About this clonotype itself: Its antigen is as yet unknown.

This CDR3 is built from 15 residues. The junction had 9 bases not matched to a gene; V was cut back by 1 base and J by 9 bases. Germline V gene sequence: CDR1 SNHLY, CDR2 FYNNEI. J is TRBJ2-1 and V is TRBV2; 7 nucleotides match TRBD2. This clonotype was sampled from a child aged 2-15 years with inherited bone marrow failure, due to receive a stem cell transplant. This material consisted of PBMCs, taken before TCRalphabeta/CD19-depleted stem cell transplant. This CDR3 reads CASSEVAWGGGEQFF. CDR3 in DNA: TGTGCCAGCAGTGAAGTAGCATGGGGGGGGGGTGAGCAGTTCTTC.